This T cell receptor beta chain was found in a study of blood T cells in healthy people across ages. Study observations and caveats: With unsorted PBMCs, a conclusive comparison of naive versus antigen-experienced cells was not possible.

The V and J ends lost 6 bases and 4 bases respectively, with 17 bases between them. Germline assignment: CDR1 SQVTM and CDR2 ANQGSEA. The CDR3 runs to 14 residues. Remarks on this clonotype: The target antigen is unknown.

A sample-barcoded 5' primer and a J-beta primer mix were used in a second PCR of about 7 to 12 cycles. TCRdb re-called the 5' RACE reads with MiXCR, one entry per CDR3 protein. The top ten clones hold approximately 0.7% of a sample with about 1 million distinct CDR3 sequences, around 27% of them seen once. These sequences were also reported in another study, on T cells of mothers and their children.

This chain joins TRBV29-1 and TRBJ2-3, with D possibly TRBD2 on 6 matching bases. The TCR sequence derives from a girl aged 2 to 9 in good health. Input material: blood. The CDR3 nucleotides are TGCAGCGTGCGGGGACTTCCGCCGGCAGATACGCAGTATTTT. Its protein is CSVRGLPPADTQYF.